This is a list of T cell receptor beta chains from one sample in a study of blood T cell repertoires in COVID-19. Using immunoSEQ multiplex PCR, the repertoire was profiled, and TCRdb retains in-frame clones only, with some absent. This sample has roughly 400,000 clones; roughly 87% occur once, and the top ten carry around 2%. The sample consisted of PBMCs or T cells enriched from blood (not recorded which). These receptors were obtained from a woman aged 40 to 50 with acute COVID-19. Both conserved end residues are part of each CDR3. The order of the fields is V gene, J gene, D gene, clone size, CDR3 protein, CDR3 DNA. A D gene is named only where the DNA matches it firmly. Rows may omit the clone size; those that give it use once, few, many or a size class.

V gene: TRBV5-1
J gene: TRBJ1-2
D gene: NA
clone size: NA
CDR3 protein: CASSLEGQGNYGYTF
CDR3 DNA: TGCGCCAGCAGCTTGGAGGGCCAGGGGAACTATGGCTACACCTTC

V gene: TRBV10-3
J gene: TRBJ1-6
D gene: TRBD1
clone size: NA
CDR3 protein: CAIREDRENSPLHF
CDR3 DNA: TGTGCCATCAGGGAGGACAGGGAAAATTCACCCCTCCACTTT

V gene: TRBV9
J gene: TRBJ2-7
D gene: TRBD2
clone size: NA
CDR3 protein: CASSSGLAGSYEQYF
CDR3 DNA: TGTGCCAGCAGCTCCGGACTAGCGGGGTCCTACGAGCAGTACTTC

V gene: TRBV5-4
J gene: TRBJ2-7
D gene: TRBD2
clone size: once
CDR3 protein: CASGEGYEQYF
CDR3 DNA: TGTGCCAGCGGGGAGGGCTACGAGCAGTACTTC

V gene: TRBV2
J gene: TRBJ1-1
D gene: TRBD1
clone size: NA
CDR3 protein: CASSGDRMNTEAFF
CDR3 DNA: TGTGCCAGCAGTGGGGACAGGATGAACACTGAAGCTTTCTTT

V gene: TRBV5-1
J gene: TRBJ2-3
D gene: TRBD2
clone size: NA
CDR3 protein: CASSLGLAGGPTDTQYF
CDR3 DNA: TGCGCCAGCAGCTTGGGACTAGCGGGGGGGCCTACAGATACGCAGTATTTT

V gene: TRBV19
J gene: TRBJ1-4
D gene: TRBD1
clone size: once
CDR3 protein: CASSSGQVLNEKLFF
CDR3 DNA: TGTGCCAGTAGTTCAGGACAGGTCCTTAATGAAAAACTGTTTTTT

V gene: TRBV5-4
J gene: TRBJ1-1
D gene: TRBD1
clone size: once
CDR3 protein: CASSLQNRGVTEAFF
CDR3 DNA: TGTGCCAGCAGCTTGCAGAACAGGGGGGTAACTGAAGCTTTCTTT

V gene: TRBV5-1
J gene: TRBJ1-1
D gene: TRBD1
clone size: once
CDR3 protein: CASSLGTGNTEAFF
CDR3 DNA: TGCGCCAGCAGCTTAGGGACAGGGAACACTGAAGCTTTCTTT

V gene: TRBV6-1
J gene: TRBJ2-5
D gene: NA
clone size: NA
CDR3 protein: CASSEDHWQTQYF
CDR3 DNA: TGTGCCAGCAGTGAAGACCATTGGCAGACCCAGTACTTC

V gene: TRBV11-2
J gene: TRBJ1-2
D gene: NA
clone size: once
CDR3 protein: CASSLGQLDGYTF
CDR3 DNA: TGTGCCAGCAGCCTAGGACAGTTGGATGGCTACACCTTC

V gene: TRBV6-5
J gene: TRBJ1-5
D gene: NA
clone size: NA
CDR3 protein: CASSLLSSNQPQHF
CDR3 DNA: TGTGCCAGCAGTCTCCTATCCAGCAATCAGCCCCAGCATTTT

V gene: TRBV5-1
J gene: TRBJ2-1
D gene: TRBD1
clone size: NA
CDR3 protein: CASSSQPDRANNEQFF
CDR3 DNA: TGCGCCAGCAGCTCCCAACCGGACAGGGCCAACAATGAGCAGTTCTTC

V gene: TRBV5-4
J gene: TRBJ2-2
D gene: TRBD2
clone size: NA
CDR3 protein: CASRNGGAGTGELFF
CDR3 DNA: TGTGCCAGCCGTAACGGGGGGGCGGGCACCGGGGAGCTGTTTTTT

V gene: TRBV6-9
J gene: TRBJ1-4
D gene: NA
clone size: NA
CDR3 protein: CASSYFREKLFF
CDR3 DNA: TGTGCCAGCAGTTACTTCCGGGAAAAACTGTTTTTT

V gene: TRBV9
J gene: TRBJ1-2
D gene: NA
clone size: NA
CDR3 protein: CASSPQANYGYTF
CDR3 DNA: TGTGCCAGCAGCCCCCAGGCTAACTATGGCTACACCTTC

V gene: TRBV5-4
J gene: TRBJ1-4
D gene: TRBD1
clone size: NA
CDR3 protein: CASSYNRDSAIATNEKLFF
CDR3 DNA: TGTGCCAGCAGCTACAACCGGGACAGTGCCATTGCAACTAATGAAAAACTGTTTTTT

V gene: TRBV5-8
J gene: TRBJ2-4
D gene: TRBD1
clone size: once
CDR3 protein: CASSLTGGGIQYF
CDR3 DNA: TGTGCCAGCAGTTTGACAGGGGGCGGCATTCAGTACTTC

V gene: TRBV14
J gene: TRBJ1-1
D gene: NA
clone size: NA
CDR3 protein: CASSRSWGDTEAFF
CDR3 DNA: TGTGCCAGCAGCCGCAGTTGGGGAGACACTGAAGCTTTCTTT

V gene: TRBV4-1
J gene: TRBJ2-1
D gene: TRBD2
clone size: NA
CDR3 protein: CASSQEERAGGLSYNEQFF
CDR3 DNA: TGCGCCAGCAGCCAAGAAGAGCGGGCGGGGGGTCTATCCTACAATGAGCAGTTCTTC

V gene: TRBV3-1/TRBV3-2
J gene: TRBJ2-1
D gene: TRBD2
clone size: NA
CDR3 protein: CASRRGGGAGEQFF
CDR3 DNA: TGTGCCAGCAGGCGTGGCGGGGGGGCTGGTGAGCAGTTCTTC

V gene: TRBV19
J gene: TRBJ1-1
D gene: TRBD1
clone size: NA
CDR3 protein: CASSIPTGGKGEAFF
CDR3 DNA: TGTGCCAGTAGTATCCCGACAGGGGGTAAGGGTGAAGCTTTCTTT

V gene: TRBV11-2
J gene: TRBJ1-5
D gene: TRBD1
clone size: NA
CDR3 protein: CASSSTNRKTGEYDQPQHF
CDR3 DNA: TGTGCCAGCAGCTCCACCAACCGAAAGACAGGGGAGTATGATCAGCCCCAGCATTTT

V gene: TRBV5-4
J gene: TRBJ1-2
D gene: NA
clone size: NA
CDR3 protein: CASSLAGNYGYTF
CDR3 DNA: TGTGCCAGCAGCTTGGCGGGGAACTATGGCTACACCTTC

V gene: TRBV12-3/TRBV12-4
J gene: TRBJ2-5
D gene: NA
clone size: NA
CDR3 protein: CASSRSGGETQYF
CDR3 DNA: TGTGCCAGCAGTCGATCCGGAGGCGAGACCCAGTACTTC

V gene: TRBV6-5
J gene: TRBJ1-1
D gene: NA
clone size: NA
CDR3 protein: CASSYSRATGTEAFF
CDR3 DNA: TGTGCCAGCAGTTACTCCCGCGCCACCGGGACTGAAGCTTTCTTT

V gene: TRBV7-2
J gene: TRBJ1-1
D gene: NA
clone size: NA
CDR3 protein: CASSLAGARNTEAFF
CDR3 DNA: TGTGCCAGCAGCTTAGCGGGGGCCAGGAACACTGAAGCTTTCTTT

V gene: TRBV24-1
J gene: TRBJ1-5
D gene: NA
clone size: NA
CDR3 protein: CATSDLMLLRASRYSNQPQHF
CDR3 DNA: TGTGCCACCAGTGATTTGATGTTACTCAGGGCCTCAAGGTATAGCAATCAGCCCCAGCATTTT

V gene: TRBV12-3/TRBV12-4
J gene: TRBJ1-2
D gene: NA
clone size: NA
CDR3 protein: CASSAPGDYGYTF
CDR3 DNA: TGTGCCAGCAGTGCCCCAGGGGACTATGGCTACACCTTC

V gene: TRBV7-9
J gene: TRBJ1-1
D gene: NA
clone size: NA
CDR3 protein: CASRMGGLNTEAFF
CDR3 DNA: TGTGCCAGCAGGATGGGGGGATTGAACACTGAAGCTTTCTTT

V gene: TRBV27
J gene: TRBJ1-3
D gene: NA
clone size: NA
CDR3 protein: CASSSSGRISGNTIYF
CDR3 DNA: TGTGCCAGCAGTTCGTCAGGGCGGATCTCTGGAAACACCATATATTTT

V gene: TRBV20-1
J gene: TRBJ2-5
D gene: TRBD1
clone size: NA
CDR3 protein: CSASPVGTAASETQYF
CDR3 DNA: TGCAGTGCTAGTCCAGTGGGGACAGCTGCCTCAGAGACCCAGTACTTC

V gene: TRBV10-2
J gene: TRBJ1-6
D gene: NA
clone size: NA
CDR3 protein: CASSATTDVPSPLHF
CDR3 DNA: TGCGCCAGCAGTGCAACGACAGACGTGCCCTCACCCCTCCACTTT

V gene: TRBV9
J gene: TRBJ2-3
D gene: TRBD2
clone size: NA
CDR3 protein: CASSVGLVAGGTDTQYF
CDR3 DNA: TGTGCCAGCAGCGTAGGGTTGGTAGCGGGGGGCACAGATACGCAGTATTTT

V gene: TRBV4-1
J gene: TRBJ1-5
D gene: TRBD1
clone size: once
CDR3 protein: CASSQGGDRAFRSNQPQHF
CDR3 DNA: TGCGCCAGCAGCCAAGGGGGGGACAGGGCCTTTAGAAGCAATCAGCCCCAGCATTTT

V gene: TRBV11-2
J gene: TRBJ2-2
D gene: TRBD1
clone size: once
CDR3 protein: CASSLDRGPFGELFF
CDR3 DNA: TGTGCCAGCAGCTTAGACAGGGGGCCTTTCGGGGAGCTGTTTTTT

V gene: TRBV5-4
J gene: TRBJ1-2
D gene: TRBD1
clone size: NA
CDR3 protein: CASSPNAGQGRNYGYTF
CDR3 DNA: TGTGCCAGCAGCCCGAACGCGGGACAGGGAAGGAACTATGGCTACACCTTC